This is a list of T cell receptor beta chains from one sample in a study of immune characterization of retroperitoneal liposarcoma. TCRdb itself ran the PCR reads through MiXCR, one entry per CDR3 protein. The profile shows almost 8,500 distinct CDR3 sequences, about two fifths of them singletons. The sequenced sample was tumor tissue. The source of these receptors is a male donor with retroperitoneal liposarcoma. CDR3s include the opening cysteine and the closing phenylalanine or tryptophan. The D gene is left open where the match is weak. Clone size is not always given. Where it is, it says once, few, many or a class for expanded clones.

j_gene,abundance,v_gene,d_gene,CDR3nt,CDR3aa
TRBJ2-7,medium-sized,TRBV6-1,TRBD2,TGTGCCAGCAGTGACCCGGGGGGGGAGCAGTACTTC,CASSDPGGEQYF
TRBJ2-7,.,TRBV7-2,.,TGTGCCAGCAGCTTAGTCGCGGGCACACCCGATTTCTACGAGCAGTACTTC,CASSLVAGTPDFYEQYF
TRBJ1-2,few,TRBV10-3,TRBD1,TGTGCCATCATGAAGGACTCAGGGGGAAACTATGGCTACACCTTC,CAIMKDSGGNYGYTF
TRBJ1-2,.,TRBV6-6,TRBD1,TGTGCCAGCAGTTACGCAACAGGGGGTAATGGCTACACCTTC,CASSYATGGNGYTF
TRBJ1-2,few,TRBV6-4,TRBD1,TGTGCCAGCAGTCCCGGGACAGCCAACAACTATGGCTACACCTTC,CASSPGTANNYGYTF
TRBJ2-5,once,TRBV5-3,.,TGTGCCAGCAGCTTTGCAGGGTGGCAGACCCAGTACTTC,CASSFAGWQTQYF
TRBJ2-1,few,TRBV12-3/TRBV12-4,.,TGTGCCAGCAGTCCAGCCACCTACAATGAGCAGTTCTTC,CASSPATYNEQFF
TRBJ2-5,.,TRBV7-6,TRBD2,TGTGCCAGCAGCGCCACTAGCGGGGGTTACAATGAGCAGTACTTC,CASSATSGGYNEQYF
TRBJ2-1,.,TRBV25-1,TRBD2,TGTGCCAGCAGTCAAACAGGGACTAGCATCGTCCATGAGCAGTTCTTC,CASSQTGTSIVHEQFF
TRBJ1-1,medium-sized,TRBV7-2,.,TGTGCCAGCAGCTGGGGACTAGGGAACACTGAAGCTTTCTTT,CASSWGLGNTEAFF
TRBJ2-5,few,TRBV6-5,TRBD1,TGTGCCAGCAGTTACTCCGTTTCGGGACAGGGGTCAGAGCAGTACTTC,CASSYSVSGQGSEQYF
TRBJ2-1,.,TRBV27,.,TGTGCCAGCAGTTTAGAGCCAGCTAGCTCCTACAATGAGCAGTTCTTC,CASSLEPASSYNEQFF
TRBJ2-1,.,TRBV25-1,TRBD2,TGTGCCAGCAGGGGCGGGACTAGCGGGATGGTCTACAATGAGCAGTTCTTC,CASRGGTSGMVYNEQFF
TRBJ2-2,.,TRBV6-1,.,TGTGCTTGTAGGGCTGGGACCGGGGAGCTGTTTTTT,CACRAGTGELFF
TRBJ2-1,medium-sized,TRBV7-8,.,TGTGCCAGCAGCTTAGGGACTAACAATGAGCAGTTCTTC,CASSLGTNNEQFF
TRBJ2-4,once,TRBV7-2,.,TGTGCCAGCAGCTTTCTCGGGAGAGACTTGGGGGAGCAGTACTTC,CASSFLGRDLGEQYF
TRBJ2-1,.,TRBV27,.,TGTGCCAGCAGTTTAGCGAGGGTTAATGAGCAGTTCTTC,CASSLARVNEQFF
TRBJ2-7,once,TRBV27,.,TGTGCCGCAAGGGACACAGGCCACGAGCAGTACTTC,CAARDTGHEQYF
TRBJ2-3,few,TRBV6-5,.,TGTGCCAGCGATCTCACAGATACGCAGTATTTT,CASDLTDTQYF
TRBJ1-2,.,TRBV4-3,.,TGCGCCAGCAGCCCTAGGCGAATTGGATATGGCTACACCTTC,CASSPRRIGYGYTF
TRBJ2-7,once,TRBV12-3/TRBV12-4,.,TGTGCCAGCAGTTCGCCGGGACCGGCGGACGAGCAGTACTTC,CASSSPGPADEQYF
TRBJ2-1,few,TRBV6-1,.,TGTGCCAGCAGTTATAGGGACGGCAATGAGCAGTTCTTC,CASSYRDGNEQFF
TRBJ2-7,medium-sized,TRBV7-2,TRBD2,TGTGCCAGCAGCTTCCAAGCGGGAGGCTACGAGCAGTACTTC,CASSFQAGGYEQYF